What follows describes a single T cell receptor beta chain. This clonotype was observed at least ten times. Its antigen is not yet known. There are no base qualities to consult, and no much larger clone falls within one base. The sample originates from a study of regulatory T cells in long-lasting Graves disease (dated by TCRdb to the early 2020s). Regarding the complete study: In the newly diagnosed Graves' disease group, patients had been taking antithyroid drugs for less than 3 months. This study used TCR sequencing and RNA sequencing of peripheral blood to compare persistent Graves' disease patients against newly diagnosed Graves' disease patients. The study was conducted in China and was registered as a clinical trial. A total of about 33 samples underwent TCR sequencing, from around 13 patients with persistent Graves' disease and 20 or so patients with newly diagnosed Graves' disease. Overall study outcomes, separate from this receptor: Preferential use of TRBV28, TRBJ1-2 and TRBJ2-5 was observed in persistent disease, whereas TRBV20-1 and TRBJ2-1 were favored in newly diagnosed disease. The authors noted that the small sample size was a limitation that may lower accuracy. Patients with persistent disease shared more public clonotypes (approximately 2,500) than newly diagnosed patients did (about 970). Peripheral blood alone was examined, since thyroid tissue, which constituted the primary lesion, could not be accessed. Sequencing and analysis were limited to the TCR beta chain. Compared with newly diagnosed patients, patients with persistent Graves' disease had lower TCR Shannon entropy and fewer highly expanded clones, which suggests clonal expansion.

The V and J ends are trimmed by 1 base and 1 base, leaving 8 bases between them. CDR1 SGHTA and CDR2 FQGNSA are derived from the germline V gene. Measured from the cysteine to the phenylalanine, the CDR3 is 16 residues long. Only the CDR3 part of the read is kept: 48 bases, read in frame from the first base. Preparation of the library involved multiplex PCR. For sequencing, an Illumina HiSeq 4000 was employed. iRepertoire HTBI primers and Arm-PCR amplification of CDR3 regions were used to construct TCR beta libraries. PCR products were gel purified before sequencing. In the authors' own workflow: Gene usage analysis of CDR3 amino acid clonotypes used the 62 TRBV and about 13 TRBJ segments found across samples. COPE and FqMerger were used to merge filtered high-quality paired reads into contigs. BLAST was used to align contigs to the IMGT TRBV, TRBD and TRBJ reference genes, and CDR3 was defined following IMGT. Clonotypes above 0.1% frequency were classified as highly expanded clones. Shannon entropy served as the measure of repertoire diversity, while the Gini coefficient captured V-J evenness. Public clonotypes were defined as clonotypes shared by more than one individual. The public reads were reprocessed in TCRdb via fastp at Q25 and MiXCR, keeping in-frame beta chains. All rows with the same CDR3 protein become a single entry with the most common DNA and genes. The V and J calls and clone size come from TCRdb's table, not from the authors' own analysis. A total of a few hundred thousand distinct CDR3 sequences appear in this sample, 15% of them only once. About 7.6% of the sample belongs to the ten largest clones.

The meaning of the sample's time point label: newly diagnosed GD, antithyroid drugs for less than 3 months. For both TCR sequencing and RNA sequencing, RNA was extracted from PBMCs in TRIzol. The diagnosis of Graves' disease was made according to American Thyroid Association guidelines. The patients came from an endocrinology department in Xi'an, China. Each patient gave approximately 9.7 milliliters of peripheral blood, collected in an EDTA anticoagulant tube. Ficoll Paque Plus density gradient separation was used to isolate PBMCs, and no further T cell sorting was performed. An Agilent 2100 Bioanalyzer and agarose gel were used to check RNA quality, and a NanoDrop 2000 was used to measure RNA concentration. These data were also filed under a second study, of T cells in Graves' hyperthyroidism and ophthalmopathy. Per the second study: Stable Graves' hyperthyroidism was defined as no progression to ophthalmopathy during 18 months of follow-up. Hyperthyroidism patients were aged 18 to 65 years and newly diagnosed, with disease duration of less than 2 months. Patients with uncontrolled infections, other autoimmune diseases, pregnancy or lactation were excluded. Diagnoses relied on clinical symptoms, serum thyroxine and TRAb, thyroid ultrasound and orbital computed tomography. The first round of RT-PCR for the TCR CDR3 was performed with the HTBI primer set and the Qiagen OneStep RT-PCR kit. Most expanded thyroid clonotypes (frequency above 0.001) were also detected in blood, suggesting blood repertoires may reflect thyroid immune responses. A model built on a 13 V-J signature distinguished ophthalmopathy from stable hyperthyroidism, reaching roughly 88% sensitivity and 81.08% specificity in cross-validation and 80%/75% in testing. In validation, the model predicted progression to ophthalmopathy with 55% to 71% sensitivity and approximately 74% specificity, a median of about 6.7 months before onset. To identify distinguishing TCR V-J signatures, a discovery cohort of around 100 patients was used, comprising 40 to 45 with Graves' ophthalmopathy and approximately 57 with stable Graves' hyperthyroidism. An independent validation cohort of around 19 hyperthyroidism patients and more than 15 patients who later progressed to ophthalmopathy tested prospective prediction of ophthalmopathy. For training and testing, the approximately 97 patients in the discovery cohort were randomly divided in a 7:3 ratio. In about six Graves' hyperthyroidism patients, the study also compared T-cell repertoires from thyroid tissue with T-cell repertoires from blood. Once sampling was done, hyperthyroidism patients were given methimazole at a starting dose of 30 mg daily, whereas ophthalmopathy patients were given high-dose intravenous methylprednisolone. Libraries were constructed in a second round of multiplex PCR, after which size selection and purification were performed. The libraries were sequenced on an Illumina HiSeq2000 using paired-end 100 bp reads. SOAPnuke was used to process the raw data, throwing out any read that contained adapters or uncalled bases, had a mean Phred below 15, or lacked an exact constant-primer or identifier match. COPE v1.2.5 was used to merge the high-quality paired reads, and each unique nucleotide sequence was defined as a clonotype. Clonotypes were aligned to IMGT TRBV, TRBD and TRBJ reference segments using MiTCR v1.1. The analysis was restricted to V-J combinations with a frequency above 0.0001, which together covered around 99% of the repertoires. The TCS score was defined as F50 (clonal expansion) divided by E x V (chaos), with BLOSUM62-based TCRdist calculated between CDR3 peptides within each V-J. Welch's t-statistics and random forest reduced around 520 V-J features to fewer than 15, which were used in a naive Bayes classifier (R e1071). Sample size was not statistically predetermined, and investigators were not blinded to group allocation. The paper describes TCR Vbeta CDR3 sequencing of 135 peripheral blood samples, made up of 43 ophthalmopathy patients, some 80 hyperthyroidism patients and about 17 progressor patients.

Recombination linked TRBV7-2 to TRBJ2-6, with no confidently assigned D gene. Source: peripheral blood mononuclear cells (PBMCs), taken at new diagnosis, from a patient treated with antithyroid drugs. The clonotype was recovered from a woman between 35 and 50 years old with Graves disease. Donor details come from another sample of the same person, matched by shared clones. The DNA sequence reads TGTGCCAGCAGCTTAGTTACTCTATCTGGGGCCAACGTCCTGACTTTC. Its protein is CASSLVTLSGANVLTF.